The T cell receptor beta chain under discussion was sequenced for a study of T cell responses to AZD1222 COVID-19 vaccine. Study context: Second-dose schedules of about 4 or about 12 weeks were combined. Study-wide results and caveats: White British people made up most donors, females outnumbered males, and clonal diversity was possibly underestimated. Baseline seropositivity occurred in only a handful of AZD1222 recipients. Nearly half of spike-specific TCRs reportedly target unmutated variant regions.

Profiling relied on immunoSEQ multiplex PCR, and the TCRdb table lists in-frame clones only, not all of them. The sample carries 200,000 or so clones, 90% to 95% recorded once. To note about this clone: Its antigen is currently unknown.

This CDR3 region has 16 residues. V was pared by 5 bases and J by 1 base, with 8 bases of the junction left unmatched. The germline gives CDR1 PRHDT, CDR2 FYEKMQ (reference sequence). The V call is TRBV13, the J call TRBJ2-4, with TRBD1 identical over 7 bases. This receptor was identified in an adult in good health. Specimen: peripheral blood, collected on day 0 of AZD1222 vaccination. CDR3 loop: CASSPTGFVAKNIQYF. Written as DNA, the CDR3 is TGTGCCAGCAGCCCGACAGGGTTTGTGGCCAAAAACATTCAGTACTTC.